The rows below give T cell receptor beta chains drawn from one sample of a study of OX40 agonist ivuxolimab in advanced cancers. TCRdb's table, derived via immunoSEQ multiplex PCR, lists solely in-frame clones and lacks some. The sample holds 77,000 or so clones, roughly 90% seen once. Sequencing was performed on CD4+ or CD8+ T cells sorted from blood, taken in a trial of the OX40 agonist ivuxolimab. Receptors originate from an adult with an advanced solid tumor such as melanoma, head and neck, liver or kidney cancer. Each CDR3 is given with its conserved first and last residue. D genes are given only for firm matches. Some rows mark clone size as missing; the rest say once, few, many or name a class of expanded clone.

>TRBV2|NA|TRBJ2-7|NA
TGTGCCAGCAACCAGGGTTTGGGAGATTACGAGCAGTACTTC
CASNQGLGDYEQYF
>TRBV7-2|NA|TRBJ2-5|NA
TGTGCCAGCAGCTCCCGGGGTGGGAGAGAGACCCAGTACTTC
CASSSRGGRETQYF
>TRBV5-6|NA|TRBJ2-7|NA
TGTGCCAGCAGTGAGCGCCTGACCTACGAGCAGTACTTC
CASSERLTYEQYF
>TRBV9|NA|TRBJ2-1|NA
TGTGCCAGCAGCGTAGAAGGCTGGAAATCAATCTACAATGAGCAGTTCTTC
CASSVEGWKSIYNEQFF
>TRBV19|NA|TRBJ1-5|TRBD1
TGTGCCAGTAGTACCCGGGACAGGGGCAGAGGGGCCCAGCATTTT
CASSTRDRGRGAQHF
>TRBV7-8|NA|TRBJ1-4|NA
TGTGCCAGCAGCTTAGTACAGGCCGGGGGTAATGAAAAACTGTTTTTT
CASSLVQAGGNEKLFF
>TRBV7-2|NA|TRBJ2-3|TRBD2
TGTGCCAGCAGCACGGGACTAGCGGGAGTTGGAGATACGCAGTATTTT
CASSTGLAGVGDTQYF
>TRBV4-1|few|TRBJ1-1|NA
TGCGCCAGCAGCCTACCGCGCCGGAACGACGCTTTCTTT
CASSLPRRNDAFF
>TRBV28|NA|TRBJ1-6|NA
TGTGCCAGCAGTTCCCCCGGCAGCTCCTATAATTCACCCCTCCACTTT
CASSSPGSSYNSPLHF
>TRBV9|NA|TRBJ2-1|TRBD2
TGTGCCAGCAGCCCCGCTAGCGGGAGCTTCATCTCCTACAATGAGCAGTTCTTC
CASSPASGSFISYNEQFF
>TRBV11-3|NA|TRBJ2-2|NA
TGTGCCAGCAGCTTAGATCCAGCCCCCGGGGAGCTGTTTTTT
CASSLDPAPGELFF
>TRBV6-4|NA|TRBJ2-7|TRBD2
TGTGCCAGCAGCCCCACTAGCGGAAGCTCCTACGAGCAGTACTTC
CASSPTSGSSYEQYF
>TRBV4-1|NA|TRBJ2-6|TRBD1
TGCGCCAGCAATCAGGCTATGACAGGGGCTGGCTCTGGGGCCAACGTCCTGACTTTC
CASNQAMTGAGSGANVLTF
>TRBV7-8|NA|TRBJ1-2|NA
TGTGCCAGCAGCCATATAATATTAGGACAGATCTATGGCTACACCTTC
CASSHIILGQIYGYTF
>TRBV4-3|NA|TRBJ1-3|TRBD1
TGCGCCAGCAGCCAAGCAGGGGGCACTGGAAACACCATATATTTT
CASSQAGGTGNTIYF
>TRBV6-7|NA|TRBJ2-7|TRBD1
TGTGCCAGCAGTTACCCCCGCCGCGCGACAGGGGTCTCCTACGAGCAGTACTTC
CASSYPRRATGVSYEQYF
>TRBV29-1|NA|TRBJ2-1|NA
TGCAGCGTTGAAGGGGGGGGGCGGCGTTCCTACAATGAGCAGTTCTTC
CSVEGGGRRSYNEQFF
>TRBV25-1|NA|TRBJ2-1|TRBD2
TGTGCCAGCAGGGGACTAGCGGGAGTAGGTGAGCAGTTCTTC
CASRGLAGVGEQFF
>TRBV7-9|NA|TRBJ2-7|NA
TGTGCCAGCAGCTCAGATAAAGTGGGGACCCCCTACGAGCAGTACTTC
CASSSDKVGTPYEQYF
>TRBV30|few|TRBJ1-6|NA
TGTGCCTGGACATTGAGCTCCTATAATTCACCCCTCCACTTT
CAWTLSSYNSPLHF
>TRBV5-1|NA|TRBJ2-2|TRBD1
TGCGCCAGCAGCTTGGGCGGACAGGGGCTCACCGGGGAGCTGTTTTTT
CASSLGGQGLTGELFF
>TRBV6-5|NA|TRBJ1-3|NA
TGTGCCAGCAAAGGCAGCCAGAACTCTGGAAACACCATATATTTT
CASKGSQNSGNTIYF
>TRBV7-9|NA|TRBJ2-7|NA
TGTGCCAGCAGCTTAGCTGGGCGGGGCAGCTCCTACGAGCAGTACTTC
CASSLAGRGSSYEQYF
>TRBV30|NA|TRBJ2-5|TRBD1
TGTGCCTGGAGGCACAGGGGGAGCCAGTACTTC
CAWRHRGSQYF
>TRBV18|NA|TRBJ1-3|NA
TGTGCCAGCTCACCATTTTCGGTGGATGGAAACACCATATATTTT
CASSPFSVDGNTIYF
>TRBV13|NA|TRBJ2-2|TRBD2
TGTGCCAGCAGCTCCCCCGGGACTAGCGGTCCTTACACCGGGGAGCTGTTTTTT
CASSSPGTSGPYTGELFF
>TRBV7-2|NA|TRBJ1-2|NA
TGTGCCAGCAGCTACACCGGGGGTGGCTACACCTTC
CASSYTGGGYTF
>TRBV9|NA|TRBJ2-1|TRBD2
TGTGCCAGCAGTCGGACTAGCGGGAGGGACCCCGACAATGAGCAGTTCTTC
CASSRTSGRDPDNEQFF
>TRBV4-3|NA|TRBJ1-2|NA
TGCGCCAGCAGCCAAGAAAGGAGACTCTATGGCTACACCTTC
CASSQERRLYGYTF
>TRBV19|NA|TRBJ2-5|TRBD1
TGTGCCAGTAGTAGTCCCCAGGGGGCCATTCAAGAGACCCAGTACTTC
CASSSPQGAIQETQYF
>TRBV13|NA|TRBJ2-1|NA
TGTGCCAGCAGCGTAGTCCCCTTAGGGTACAATGAGCAGTTCTTC
CASSVVPLGYNEQFF
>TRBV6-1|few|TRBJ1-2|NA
TGTGCCAGCCGCTCCATGCCCGACATATCTGGCTACACCTTC
CASRSMPDISGYTF
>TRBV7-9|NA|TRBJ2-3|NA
TGTGCCAGCAGCCCACGGACTGCTGATACGCAGTATTTT
CASSPRTADTQYF
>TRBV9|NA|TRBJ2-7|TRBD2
TGTGCCAGCAGCGTAGGACTAGCGGGTGGGACCGAGCAGTACTTC
CASSVGLAGGTEQYF
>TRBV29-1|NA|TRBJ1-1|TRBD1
TGCAGCGCTGGACAGGTGAACACTGAAGCTTTCTTT
CSAGQVNTEAFF
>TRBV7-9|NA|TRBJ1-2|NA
TGTGCCAGCAGCTTCCGGCTAGCGATAAACTATGGCTACACCTTC
CASSFRLAINYGYTF
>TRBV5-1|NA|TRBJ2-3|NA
TGCGCCAGCAGCTTGTCCGGGGGAGATACGCAGTATTTT
CASSLSGGDTQYF
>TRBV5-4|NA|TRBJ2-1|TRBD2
TGTGCCAGCAGCAGTCCTTCGGGTAGCGGGAGGGTTAACAATGAGCAGTTCTTC
CASSSPSGSGRVNNEQFF
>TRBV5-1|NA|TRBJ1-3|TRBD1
TGCGCCAGCAGCTTATCAGGGGGAACTGGAAACACCATATATTTT
CASSLSGGTGNTIYF
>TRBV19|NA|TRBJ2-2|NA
TGTGCCAGTAGTATAGGCGGAGTTGACACCGGGGAGCTGTTTTTT
CASSIGGVDTGELFF
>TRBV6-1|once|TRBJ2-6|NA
TGTGCCAGCAGTGTGGTTAGCACACCTGGGGCCAACGTCCTGACTTTC
CASSVVSTPGANVLTF
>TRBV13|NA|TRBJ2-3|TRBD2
TGTGCCAGCAGTTCGTACAAGACTAGCGGTAGCACAGATACGCAGTATTTT
CASSSYKTSGSTDTQYF
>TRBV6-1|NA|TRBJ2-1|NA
TGTGCCAGCAGTGAAGCGACGGGGCTAGCTACCGATGAGCAGTTCTTC
CASSEATGLATDEQFF
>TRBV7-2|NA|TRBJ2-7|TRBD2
TGTGCCAGCAGACCCTCGGGGGGAGCCTACGAGCAGTACTTC
CASRPSGGAYEQYF
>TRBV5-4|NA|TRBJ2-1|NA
TGTGCCAGCAGCCTGGACCGTAGCTCCTACAATGAGCAGTTCTTC
CASSLDRSSYNEQFF
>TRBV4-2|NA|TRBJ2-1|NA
TGTGCCAGCAGCCAGACCGGAACAGGGACCGGAGAGCAGTTCTTC
CASSQTGTGTGEQFF
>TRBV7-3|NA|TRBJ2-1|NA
TGTGCCAGCAGCTTCGGCTCAAGCTCCTACAATGAGCAGTTCTTC
CASSFGSSSYNEQFF
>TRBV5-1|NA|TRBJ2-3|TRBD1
TGCGCCAGCAGCTTGGAGGGGACAGGGGCAGATACGCAGTATTTT
CASSLEGTGADTQYF
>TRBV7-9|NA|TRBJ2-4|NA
TGTGCCAGCAGCGAGCCTTCAGGAGGCGGTCAAAACATTCAGTACTTC
CASSEPSGGGQNIQYF
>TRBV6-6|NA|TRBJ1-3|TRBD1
TGTGCCAGCAGTTACGGGACAGGCACCCTAAACACCATATATTTT
CASSYGTGTLNTIYF
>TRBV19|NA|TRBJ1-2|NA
TGTGCCAGTACTGTTCCGGGGATTTCGGGTGGCTACACCTTC
CASTVPGISGGYTF
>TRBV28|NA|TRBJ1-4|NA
TGTGCCAGCAGTCTTTCAGGGAAGGGTAATGAAAAACTGTTTTTT
CASSLSGKGNEKLFF
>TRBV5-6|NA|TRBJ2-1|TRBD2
TGTGCCAGCAGCCGCGCGGCCACTAGCGGGAGTTGGTACAATGAGCAGTTCTTC
CASSRAATSGSWYNEQFF
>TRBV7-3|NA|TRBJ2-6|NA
TGTGCCAGCAGCGCCAACTCTGGGGCCAACGTCCTGACTTTC
CASSANSGANVLTF